Below, one T cell receptor (beta chain) is given with its context. As yet, its antigen is unknown. CDR3 length equals 15 residues. Germline CDR1 and CDR2: SGHVS and FNYEAQ. V was clipped by 1 base and J by 1 base, with 10 bases between them. This entry comes from a study of CD8+ T cells in alopecia areata. Whole-study context: Patients took tofacitinib for 6 to 18 months, followed by 6 drug-free months. Study results and limitations: Greater clonality was observed in lesional scalp samples, especially alopecia totalis/universalis, versus normal scalp.

Extracted RNA was reverse transcribed, and the resulting cDNA served as sequencing template. Clones were sequenced by immunoSEQ multiplex PCR, and TCRdb holds only the in-frame ones, with some missing. The repertoire holds 61,000 or so clones, around 96% seen once, with roughly 26% in the top ten. The chain carries TRBV7-6 and TRBJ1-1; TRBD1 might be the D (5 bases). This sequence originates from a human donor with alopecia areata. The sequencing used CD8+ T cells sorted from blood, collected at week 0. The CDR3 nucleotides are TGTGCCAGCAGCTTAGGGGCAGGGACGAACACTGAAGCTTTCTTT. Translating it yields CASSLGAGTNTEAFF.